Listed below are T cell receptor beta chains from one sample, sequenced in a study of cytomegalovirus exposure and HLA in healthy donors. Generated by immunoSEQ multiplex PCR, the TCRdb table keeps only in-frame clones and is missing some. The table has about 59,000 clones, 75% to 85% seen once. Sequencing was carried out using PBMCs. These receptors were collected from a woman in her thirties or forties in good health and CMV-seronegative. Both conserved end residues are part of each CDR3. The order of the fields is J gene, D gene, V gene, CDR3 length, clone size, CDR3 DNA, CDR3 protein. D genes are given only for firm matches. Where a row states a size, it is once, few, many or the class of an expanded clone; other rows omit it.

>TRBJ1-5|TRBD1|TRBV28|15|.
TGTGCCAGCAGGACCCGCACAGGGGATCGACAGCCCCAGCATTTT
CASRTRTGDRQPQHF
>TRBJ2-7|TRBD1|TRBV7-2|14|few
TGTGCCAGTATGCCGGGACAGGGTACTCCCGAGCAGTACTTC
CASMPGQGTPEQYF
>TRBJ1-1|TRBD1|TRBV7-6|17|once
TGTGCCAGCAGCTTGGGGACAGGGGGGGTGTGGGACACTGAAGCTTTCTTT
CASSLGTGGVWDTEAFF
>TRBJ2-1|.|TRBV30|14|.
TGTGCCTGGAGTGTCATGGCTGGAGGGGACGGGCAGTTCTTC
CAWSVMAGGDGQFF
>TRBJ2-5|.|TRBV6-5|14|.
TGTGCCAGCAGTCTCTCCGGCAGGGTGGAGACCCAGTACTTC
CASSLSGRVETQYF
>TRBJ2-7|TRBD1|TRBV6-1|14|once
TGTGCCAACTCACCGGGACAGGGGGCCTACGAGCAGTACTTC
CANSPGQGAYEQYF
>TRBJ2-1|.|TRBV19|16|.
TGTGCCAGTAGCCCGGCCCGGGACTGGGGCTACAATGAGCAGTTCTTC
CASSPARDWGYNEQFF
>TRBJ2-7|.|TRBV7-9|14|.
TGTGCCAGCAGAGGACAGTTAGCCCCCCTCGAGCAGTACTTC
CASRGQLAPLEQYF
>TRBJ2-3|TRBD2|TRBV7-2|14|.
TGTGCCAGCAGCTCGGGGGGTAGCACAGATACGCAGTATTTT
CASSSGGSTDTQYF
>TRBJ1-4|.|TRBV7-9|19|.
TGTGCCAGCAGCTTAGCACATCTCAGCCTACAGGGCCCGGACGAAAAACTGTTTTTT
CASSLAHLSLQGPDEKLFF
>TRBJ1-1|.|TRBV28|14|once
TGTGCCAGCAGTTTTATCGGGGGAGTTTCTGAAGCTTTCTTT
CASSFIGGVSEAFF
>TRBJ2-3|.|TRBV15|15|.
TGTGCCACCAGCAGAGATCGGCCCAGCGCAGATACGCAGTATTTT
CATSRDRPSADTQYF
>TRBJ2-1|TRBD2|TRBV9|14|.
TGTGCCAGCAGCTTCTCGACTAGCGAGAATGAGCAGTTCTTC
CASSFSTSENEQFF
>TRBJ1-5|.|TRBV7-9|13|.
TGTGCCAGCAGCTCGGAGTTCAATCAGCCCCAGCATTTT
CASSSEFNQPQHF
>TRBJ1-1|.|TRBV27|11|.
TGTGCCAGCAACGCAGGTACTGAAGCTTTCTTT
CASNAGTEAFF
>TRBJ2-1|.|TRBV7-9|14|once
TGTGCCAGCGTAGCAGGGGCCTCCTACAATGAGCAGTTCTTC
CASVAGASYNEQFF
>TRBJ2-7|.|TRBV6-5|11|.
TGTGCCAGCAGTAACCAGTACGAGCAGTACTTC
CASSNQYEQYF
>TRBJ1-5|TRBD1|TRBV28|17|.
TGTGCCAGCAGACCCATGGGACAGGGGTTGAGCAATCAGCCCCAGCATTTT
CASRPMGQGLSNQPQHF
>TRBJ2-2|TRBD2|TRBV28|17|few
TGTGCCAGCACGAGGGGGATAGCGGGAGTGAACACCGGGGAGCTGTTTTTT
CASTRGIAGVNTGELFF
>TRBJ2-7|.|TRBV4-2|15|.
TGTGCCAGCAGTTTTCCTGGAGGGAGTAGGTACGAGCAGTACTTC
CASSFPGGSRYEQYF
>TRBJ1-1|.|TRBV21-1|15|once
TGTGCCAGCAGCCCTCGGAGGGGGGGAAACACTGAAGCTTTCTTT
CASSPRRGGNTEAFF
>TRBJ2-7|TRBD2|TRBV4-1|16|.
TGCGCCAGCAGCCCTATACCGGGGCGGGGGGTGGACGAGCAGTACTTC
CASSPIPGRGVDEQYF
>TRBJ1-2|TRBD1|TRBV2|13|.
TGTGCCAGCAGTGGACAGGGGGTTCGTGGCTACACCTTC
CASSGQGVRGYTF
>TRBJ2-7|.|TRBV11-2|13|once
TGTGCCAGCAGTTCCTCCGGGGGATACGAGCAGTACTTC
CASSSSGGYEQYF
>TRBJ2-1|.|TRBV7-2|15|.
TGTGCCAGCAGCCGAACCGTGAGCTCCTACAATGAGCAGTTCTTC
CASSRTVSSYNEQFF
>TRBJ1-5|.|TRBV5-6|18|once
TGTGCCAGCAGGTGGGGCAGGGGTGTTCTATCGCTCTGTCAGCCCCAGCATTTT
CASRWGRGVLSLCQPQHF
>TRBJ1-2|TRBD1|TRBV28|17|.
TGTGCCAGCAGTTTTTATTTCGCAGGGGGCAAGGACTATGGCTACACCTTC
CASSFYFAGGKDYGYTF
>TRBJ2-6|.|TRBV4-2|15|.
TGTGCCAGCAGCCACACGAGGGCTGGGGCCAACGTCCTGACTTTC
CASSHTRAGANVLTF
>TRBJ2-2|TRBD2|TRBV5-1|16|.
TGCGCCAGCAGCTCGGGGGGACTAGCGGGCACCGGGGAGCTGTTTTTT
CASSSGGLAGTGELFF
>TRBJ2-5|.|TRBV28|13|.
TGTGCCAGCCGGGACTCCTTCGGGGAGACCCAGTACTTC
CASRDSFGETQYF
>TRBJ2-1|.|TRBV6-5|14|.
TGTGCCAGCAGTTTTGGGGAGTCCTACAATGAGCAGTTCTTC
CASSFGESYNEQFF
>TRBJ1-2|.|TRBV5-1|12|.
TGCGCCAGCAGCTTGGATCTTTTGGGCTACACCTTC
CASSLDLLGYTF
>TRBJ1-1|TRBD1|TRBV9|14|few
TGTGCCAGCAGCCCCCGGACAGGGGAGACTGAAGCTTTCTTT
CASSPRTGETEAFF
>TRBJ2-5|.|TRBV28|13|.
TGTGCCAGCACTCCCGGGAACGAAGAGACCCAGTACTTC
CASTPGNEETQYF
>TRBJ1-2|TRBD1|TRBV15|15|few
TGTGCCACCAGCAGGGAACAGGGGGCCGGCTATGGCTACACCTTC
CATSREQGAGYGYTF
>TRBJ1-1|.|TRBV6-5|14|.
TGTGCCAGCAGTTCGGCAGGGCCCCACACTGAAGCTTTCTTT
CASSSAGPHTEAFF
>TRBJ1-2|.|TRBV29-1|11|.
TGCAGCGTCCCGAGGAATCTTGGCTACACCTTC
CSVPRNLGYTF
>TRBJ2-7|.|TRBV6-5|14|few
TGTGCCAGCAGTCGTCCGGGACATCTCTACGAGCAGTACTTC
CASSRPGHLYEQYF
>TRBJ2-5|TRBD2|TRBV7-8|17|few
TGTGCCAGCAGCTTAATTTCGGGACTAGCGGGACAAGAGACCCAGTACTTC
CASSLISGLAGQETQYF
>TRBJ2-1|TRBD1|TRBV10-3|14|once
TGTGCCATCAGAGACCGGGACAGGGGACTTGAGCAGTTCTTC
CAIRDRDRGLEQFF
>TRBJ1-2|.|TRBV28|12|.
TGTGCCAGCAGTAAACAGGACTATGGCTACACCTTC
CASSKQDYGYTF
>TRBJ2-1|.|TRBV5-4|13|.
TGTGCCAGCAGCTTGGCACTAGCAGGAGGCCAGTTCTTC
CASSLALAGGQFF
>TRBJ1-4|.|TRBV4-2|14|.
TGTGCCAGCAGCCAAATGAGCGCCGCTGAAAAACTGTTTTTT
CASSQMSAAEKLFF
>TRBJ1-2|.|TRBV7-2|13|.
TGTGCCAGCAGCTTAGCCGGGAACTATGGCTACACCTTC
CASSLAGNYGYTF
>TRBJ2-1|TRBD2|TRBV7-9|16|.
TGTGCCAGCAGCTTAGCGCCGGGACTAGCGCCCAATGAGCAGTTCTTC
CASSLAPGLAPNEQFF
>TRBJ2-3|TRBD1|TRBV7-3|15|.
TGTGCCAGCAGCTTGACCACTCCAGGGGGAGATACGCAGTATTTT
CASSLTTPGGDTQYF
>TRBJ2-3|.|TRBV5-1|14|few
TGCGCCAGCAGCTTATCGGGAGGCACAGATACGCAGTATTTT
CASSLSGGTDTQYF
>TRBJ1-4|TRBD1|TRBV28|14|.
TGTGCCAGCACTTCTGGACAGGGAGGTGAAAAACTGTTTTTT
CASTSGQGGEKLFF
>TRBJ2-1|TRBD2|TRBV5-4|18|.
TGTGCCAGCAGGACGGGGACTAGCGGGAACATACATTACAATGAGCAGTTCTTC
CASRTGTSGNIHYNEQFF
>TRBJ2-7|TRBD2|TRBV14|13|.
TGTGCCAGCAGCCAATGGGGGGGGTTCGAGCAGTACTTC
CASSQWGGFEQYF
>TRBJ1-1|.|TRBV30|12|once
TGTGCCTGGAGTGTTGGAGGCACTGAAGCTTTCTTT
CAWSVGGTEAFF
>TRBJ2-7|TRBD1|TRBV6-5|15|.
TGTGCCAGCAGTTTAGGGACAGGGGCTTCCTACGAGCAGTACTTC
CASSLGTGASYEQYF